This T cell receptor beta chain originates from a study of shared clonotypes between healthy human individuals. Study-wide results and caveats: Naive subsets generally exceeded memory subsets in estimated richness. Blood was the sole source, and tissue repertoires probably differ.

Replicate PCRs for sorted subsets used around 200 ng DNA; this equaled about 30,000 T cell genomes. Original methodology: There were no quality scores in the junction-only immunoSEQ sequences, so filtering differed. Assay used: immunoSEQ multiplex PCR; TCRdb lists only in-frame clones, some missing. Clone size and V and J calls were adopted from that table, with D and trimming inferred from the DNA. The sample lists millions of clones, roughly 96% occurring once. The CDR3 is made up of 18 amino acids. V lost 4 bases and J lost 8; bases outside the gene matches: 20. CDR1 and CDR2 (germline): SEHNR, FQNEAQ (reference sequence). A remark on this clone: No antigen is known for it.

This rearrangement joins TRBV7-9 to TRBJ2-1; 7 bases agree with TRBD1. Material for sequencing was naive CD4+ T cells sorted from blood. The subset here: CD45RA+ positively selected. The sequence came from a man in his late teens or twenties in good health. CDR3 sequence (DNA): TGTGCCAGCAGCTCCCCCGGCTTGAGGGGGCCCTCGTTTCATGAGCAGTTCTTC. Its translation: CASSSPGLRGPSFHEQFF.